Sequencing of this T cell receptor (beta chain) was carried out in a study of T-cell memory formation after mild COVID-19. Findings and caveats of the study: Contracting clones localized mainly to CM and EM when CD4+ and mainly to EMRA when CD8+. Some clones that responded turned up in pre-infection memory, which suggests that cross-reactive memory joined in.

With respect to this clonotype: The antigen is undetermined.

Germline V gene lookup returns CDR1 SGHTA and CDR2 FQGNSA. The length of the CDR3 is 13 residues. Trimming took off 1 base at V and 10 bases at J, with 13 bases between the two ends. Via MiXCR, TCRdb re-called the 5' RACE reads, giving one row per CDR3 protein. The sample has fewer than 550,000 distinct CDR3 sequences, around 19% seen once. The V call is TRBV7-2, the J call TRBJ1-1; D uncertain. The sequence was collected from an adult woman who had mild COVID-19 (a few samples of this study predate the infection). Cell type and time point are not known. Sample: PBMCs or a T cell subset sorted from them (not recorded which). Here the CDR3 DNA reads TGTGCCAGCAGCTTAGGGGGAGGCACTTCAGCTTTCTTT. As protein: CASSLGGGTSAFF.